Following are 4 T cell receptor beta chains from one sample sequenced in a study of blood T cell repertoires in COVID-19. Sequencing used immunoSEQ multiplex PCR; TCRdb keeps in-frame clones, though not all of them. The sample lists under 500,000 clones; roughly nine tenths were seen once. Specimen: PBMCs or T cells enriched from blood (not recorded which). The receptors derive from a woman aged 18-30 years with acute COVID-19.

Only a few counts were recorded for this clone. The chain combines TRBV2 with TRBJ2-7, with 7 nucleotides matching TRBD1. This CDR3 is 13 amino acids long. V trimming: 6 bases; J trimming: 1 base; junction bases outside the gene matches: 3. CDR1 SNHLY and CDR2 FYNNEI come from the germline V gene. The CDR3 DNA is TGTGCCAGCAGCTGGACAGGTTCCTACGAGCAGTACTTC. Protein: CASSWTGSYEQYF.

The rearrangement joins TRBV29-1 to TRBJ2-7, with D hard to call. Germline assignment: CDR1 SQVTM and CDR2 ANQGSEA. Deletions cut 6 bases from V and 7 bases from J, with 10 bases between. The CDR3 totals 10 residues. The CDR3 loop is CSVLSGEQYF. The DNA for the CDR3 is TGCAGCGTCCTCTCGGGTGAGCAGTACTTC.

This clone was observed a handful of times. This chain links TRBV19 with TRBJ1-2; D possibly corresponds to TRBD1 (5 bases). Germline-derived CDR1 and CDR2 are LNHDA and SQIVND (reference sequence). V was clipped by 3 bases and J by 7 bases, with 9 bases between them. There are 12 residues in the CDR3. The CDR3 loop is CASSIAGFGYTF. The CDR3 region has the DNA TGTGCCAGTAGTATCGCAGGGTTTGGCTACACCTTC.

The CDR3 DNA reads as TGCGCCAGCAGCCAAGTAGCGGGGGGGAGCAAAACTTACGAGCAGTACTTC. This codes for CASSQVAGGSKTYEQYF. The V and J genes are TRBV4-3 and TRBJ2-7; 11 bases align to TRBD2. Germline CDR1 is LGHNA and CDR2 is YSLEER. J lost 4 bases, V lost 1 base, and 9 bases had no gene match. This CDR3 is 17 amino acids long.